The subject of this entry is one T cell receptor beta chain. Its antigen is undetermined. The PCR contained 60 Vbeta and 13 Jbeta primers. The data were produced by immunoSEQ multiplex PCR, yet TCRdb's version contains in-frame clones alone and is incomplete. The table has 130,000 to 150,000 clones, roughly 77% seen once. Germline loops: CDR1 SGHRS, CDR2 YFSETQ. The CDR3 spans 18 residues. V gave up 2 bases and J gave up 2 bases; unmatched junction bases: 7. This sample is drawn from a study of cytomegalovirus exposure and HLA in healthy donors. Study-wide findings and caveats: Being indistinguishable, some V segments were excluded, TRBV6-2 and TRBV6-3 among them.

Sample: PBMCs. This TCR was recovered from a man aged 25 to 45 in good health and CMV-seronegative. The chain couples TRBV5-1 to TRBJ2-1, with 13 bases lining up with TRBD2. CDR3 sequence reads: CASSFFRTSGGTYNEQFF. The CDR3 DNA is TGCGCCAGCAGCTTTTTTAGGACTAGCGGGGGAACCTACAATGAGCAGTTCTTC.